The clone carrying this T cell receptor (beta chain) was picked up many times. The antigen remains unidentified. CDR3 size: 16 residues. Germline V gene sequence: CDR1 ENHRY, CDR2 SYGVKD. V lost 2 bases, J lost 3 bases, and 7 bases stayed unmatched. These data originate in a study of Graves' ophthalmopathy and Graves' hyperthyroidism. Study-level background: Being free of ophthalmopathy for 18 months of follow-up defined stable hyperthyroidism.

A diagnosis was made from clinical symptoms together with serum thyroxine, TRAb, thyroid ultrasound and orbital computed tomography. General observations from the study: The model forecast ophthalmopathy progression, reaching roughly 70% sensitivity and 72.22% specificity. A model of 13 signatures distinguished ophthalmopathy from stable hyperthyroidism at approximately 88% sensitivity and roughly 82% specificity.

The authors amplified TCR beta CDR3 regions from RNA transcripts. The authors performed first-round RT-PCR with HTBI primers and then a second-round multiplex PCR. Each CDR3 protein gets one entry after TCRdb re-called the multiplex PCR reads with MiXCR. The sample has 580,000 or so distinct CDR3 sequences, 35% to 45% seen once; the top ten hold about 4%. The material sequenced was peripheral blood or thyroid tissue (not recorded which). J is TRBJ2-5 and V is TRBV10-3; TRBD2 matches 9 bases. This TCR was sampled from an adult man with Graves' hyperthyroidism. The CDR3 nucleotides read TGTGCCATCAGTGAGAGGTTAGCGGGAGATAAAGAGACCCAGTACTTC. Its protein is CAISERLAGDKETQYF.